This passage covers 5 T cell receptor beta chains from one sample sequenced in a study of T cell repertoires in aging, cancer and after chemotherapy. TRB rearrangements spanning V, D and J were amplified using mixed TRB-A/B primers. One entry per CDR3 protein results from TCRdb running MiXCR on the multiplex PCR reads. Of more than 2,500 distinct CDR3 sequences listed, around 24% were seen once; the top ten hold around 5.5%. Amplification of TCR beta used genomic DNA extracted from peripheral blood. Sequencing was performed on blood. The receptors originated from a human donor with a solid tumor.

As regards this clonotype: The CDR3 ends on some other residue instead of the conserved phenylalanine or tryptophan, so this is likely a read error. The chain combines TRBV6-5 with TRBJ1-5; the match to TRBD1 covers 7 bases. J lost 6 bases, V lost 2 bases, and 7 bases had no gene match. Germline loops: CDR1 MNHEY, CDR2 SVGAGI. The CDR3 contains 15 residues. The CDR3 bases are TGTGCCAGCAGTTACGACAGGGAAGGTGGTCAGCCCCAGCATCTT. Protein: CASSYDREGGQPQHL.

This clonotype is medium-sized in the sample. The chain uses TRBV6-5 and TRBJ2-1, with 14 bases identical to TRBD2. The CDR3 is 15 amino acids. Looked up from germline, CDR1 is MNHEY and CDR2 is SVGAGI. V lost 2 bases to trimming and J lost 9 bases; unmatched junction nucleotides: 3. The DNA for the CDR3 is TGTGCCAGCAGTTACGGACTAGCGGGGGGCTCTGAGCAGTTCTTC. As protein: CASSYGLAGGSEQFF.

V usage is TRBV4-3 and J usage is TRBJ2-1; 8 bases match TRBD2. V lost 0 bases and J lost 3; bases outside the gene matches: 1. This CDR3 is built from 15 residues. Germline CDR1 is LGHNA and CDR2 is YSLEER. CDR3 bases: TGCGCCAGCAGCCAAGATCGGGGGGGCTACAATGAGCAGTTCTTC. Translating gives CASSQDRGGYNEQFF.

As concerns this clonotype: Just one base apart from a much larger clone, this may be a read error. CDR3 coding DNA: TGTGCCAGTACCATAGGGGCCCTAGCGGGGGGCTTCCCCGGGGAGCTGTTTTTT. Translating it yields CASTIGALAGGFPGELFF. This chain connects TRBV19 to TRBJ2-2; 11 bases are shared with TRBD2. The CDR3 runs 18 residues. Trimming at V came to 7 bases and at J to 6 bases, leaving 16 bases not matched to a gene. Germline V lookup: CDR1 LNHDA, CDR2 SQIVND (reference sequence). Based on the CDR3 plus reference TRBV19 and TRBJ2-2, the full variable domain is DGGITQSPKYLFRKEGQNVTLSCEQNLNHDAMYWYRQDPGQGLRLIYYSQIVNDFQKGDIAEGYSVSREKKESFPLTVTSAQKNPTAFYLCASTIGALAGGFPGELFFGEGSRLTVL.

In its sample, this clonotype is medium-sized. CDR3 in amino acids: CASSKRGGNTIYF. In nucleotides, the CDR3 is TGTGCCAGTAGTAAGAGAGGAGGAAACACCATATATTTT. The J gene is TRBJ1-3, the V gene TRBV19; D call uncertain. The CDR3 totals 13 residues. Trimming stripped 4 bases from V and 4 bases from J, with 8 bases between. Germline V gene sequence: CDR1 LNHDA, CDR2 SQIVND (reference sequence).